Below, 21 T cell receptor beta chains from the same sample are listed, as sequenced in a study of OX40 agonist ivuxolimab in advanced cancers. Some clones are missing from TCRdb's copy, which holds only in-frame ones; the method was immunoSEQ multiplex PCR. Of about 73,000 clones in the sample, approximately 86% were seen once. This material consisted of CD4+ or CD8+ T cells sorted from blood, taken in a trial of the OX40 agonist ivuxolimab. These receptor sequences come from an adult with an advanced solid tumor such as melanoma, head and neck, liver or kidney cancer.

The chain employs TRBV7-2 and TRBJ2-5; D may correspond to TRBD1 or TRBD2 (5 bases each). With 1 base removed from V and 1 base from J, the gap between germline ends came to 13 bases. Germline CDR1 is SGHTA and CDR2 is FQGNSA. This CDR3 has 16 amino acids. The CDR3 nucleotides read TGTGCCAGCAGCTTAGGGGGACGCAATATCCAAGAGACCCAGTACTTC. Protein sequence: CASSLGGRNIQETQYF.

The rearrangement links TRBV7-9 to TRBJ2-5; maybe TRBD1 (5 bases). V lost 5 bases and J lost 3, with 16 bases in between. Germline V gene lookup returns CDR1 SEHNR and CDR2 FQNEAQ (reference sequence). The length of the CDR3 is 15 residues. The CDR3 DNA reads as TGTGCCAGCAGCCAGACGTCCAGGGTGGAAGAGACCCAGTACTTC. Translated: CASSQTSRVEETQYF.

Here the CDR3 reads CASSLSRDTTNTGELFF. The CDR3 DNA reads as TGTGCCAGCAGTTTATCCAGAGACACGACGAACACCGGGGAGCTGTTTTTT. V is TRBV27 and J is TRBJ2-2; D is uncertain. Germline V gene sequence: CDR1 MNHEY, CDR2 SMNVEV (reference sequence). With 0 bases removed from V and 0 bases from J, the gap between germline ends came to 11 bases. CDR3 length: 17 residues.

This clone was seen just once. The V gene is TRBV14, the J gene TRBJ1-4, with D maybe TRBD1 (6 bases). This CDR3 region has 14 residues. With 6 bases removed from V and 7 bases from J, the gap between germline ends came to 15 bases. Per germline, CDR1 SGHDN and CDR2 FVKESK. In DNA, the CDR3 is TGTGCCAGCAGACTTACAGGGACACGTGAAAAACTGTTTTTT. Amino acids: CASRLTGTREKLFF. Supplemented by reference TRBV14 and TRBJ1-4, the full variable domain reads EAGVTQFPSHSVIEKGQTVTLRCDPISGHDNLYWYRRVMGKEIKFLLHFVKESKQDESGMPNNRFLAERTGGTYSTLKVQPAELEDSGVYFCASRLTGTREKLFFGSGTQLSVL.

The chain is built from TRBV6-6 and TRBJ2-1; 8 bases are a match to TRBD1. The ends lost 4 bases at V and 6 bases at J; junction bases unmatched: 8. CDR3 length equals 15 residues. Germline V gene lookup returns CDR1 MNHNY and CDR2 SVGAGI (reference sequence). The CDR3 loop is CASSLLGQGGNEQFF. The CDR3 nucleotides are TGTGCCAGCAGTTTACTAGGACAGGGAGGCAATGAGCAGTTCTTC.

The chain carries TRBV11-2 and TRBJ2-2; no reliable D call. Trimming removed 6 bases from V and 0 bases from J, with 14 bases in between. Germline V lookup: CDR1 SGHAT, CDR2 FQNNGV. The CDR3 consists of 16 residues. CDR3: CASSYSPASNTGELFF. CDR3 DNA sequence: TGTGCCAGCAGTTATAGCCCAGCCTCGAACACCGGGGAGCTGTTTTTT.

The J gene is TRBJ1-6, the V gene TRBV5-1; D is undetermined. Between the trimmed V and J ends, which lost 3 bases and 10 bases, there was a span of 8 bases. The CDR3 consists of 12 residues. Germline V gene lookup returns CDR1 SGHRS and CDR2 YFSETQ. CDR3 bases: TGCGCCAGCAGCTACGCGGGCTCACCCCTCCACTTT. Translation: CASSYAGSPLHF. Looking up the rest from reference TRBV5-1 and TRBJ1-6 gives the full variable domain: KAGVTQTPRYLIKTRGQQVTLSCSPISGHRSVSWYQQTPGQGLQFLFEYFSETQRNKGNFPGRFSGRQFSNSRSEMNVSTLELGDSALYLCASSYAGSPLHFGNGTRLTVT.

The chain combines TRBV30 with TRBJ1-4; D unclear. Per germline, CDR1 GTSNPN and CDR2 SVGIG (reference sequence). CDR3 length: 14 residues. Trimming took off 2 bases at V and 0 bases at J, with 7 bases between the two ends. This CDR3 reads CAWSLSATNEKLFF. The CDR3 region has the DNA TGTGCCTGGAGTTTGTCTGCAACTAATGAAAAACTGTTTTTT.

The chain uses TRBV5-1 and TRBJ2-3; 8 bases map to TRBD1. Germline-derived CDR1 and CDR2 are SGHRS and YFSETQ. This CDR3 comprises 16 residues. V lost 0 bases and J lost 4; bases outside the gene matches: 7. The CDR3 loop is CASSLGAGQVADTQYF. In DNA, the CDR3 is TGCGCCAGCAGCTTGGGTGCGGGACAGGTTGCAGATACGCAGTATTTT.

The chain has TRBV7-2 and TRBJ2-7, with TRBD1 matching over 7 bases. Germline CDR1 is SGHTA and CDR2 is FQGNSA. The CDR3 contains 14 residues. V was clipped by 5 bases and J by 7 bases; unmatched bases: 11. DNA for the CDR3: TGTGCCAGCAGCCAAACGAACAGGGGCGGGGAGCAGTACTTC. Translated: CASSQTNRGGEQYF.

A few counts support this clone. The chain couples TRBV6-1 to TRBJ1-5; unclear D gene. CDR1 is MNHNS, CDR2 SASEGT, per germline. The CDR3 has 13 residues. Trimming left V 7 bases short and J 1 base short, with 8 bases between. The CDR3 nucleotides are TGTGCCAGCACGCCGGTGAGCAATCAGCCCCAGCATTTT. Translating it yields CASTPVSNQPQHF.

The genes are TRBV11-3 and TRBJ2-6; D is possibly TRBD1 (5 bases). Germline V CDR1 and CDR2: SGHNT, YENEEA. The V end lost 5 bases, the J end lost 0 bases, and 17 bases lay between the germline ends. This CDR3 is 18 amino acids long. The CDR3 sequence is CASSPGRNRYSGANVLTF. The CDR3 region has the DNA TGTGCCAGCAGCCCAGGGCGGAACCGTTACTCTGGGGCCAACGTCCTGACTTTC.

The chain uses TRBV7-9 and TRBJ2-1, with TRBD1 identical over 7 bases. CDR3 length: 16 residues. In germline, CDR1 is SEHNR, CDR2 FQNEAQ (reference sequence). V was clipped by 5 bases and J by 2 bases; unmatched bases: 9. CDR3: CASSPGQRLTYNEQFF. The CDR3 region has the DNA TGTGCCAGCAGCCCGGGACAGCGTCTTACCTACAATGAGCAGTTCTTC. The complete variable domain, with remaining parts taken from reference TRBV7-9 and TRBJ2-1, reads DTGVSQNPRHKITKRGQNVTFRCDPISEHNRLYWYRQTLGQGPEFLTYFQNEAQLEKSRLLSDRFSAERPKGSFSTLEIQRTEQGDSAMYLCASSPGQRLTYNEQFFGPGTRLTVL.

The chain is built from TRBV27 and TRBJ2-7, with a tentative D call TRBD1 (6 bases). Germline loops: CDR1 MNHEY, CDR2 SMNVEV (reference sequence). The length of the CDR3 is 14 residues. V lost 7 bases and J lost 0, with 13 bases in between. The CDR3 DNA reads TGTGCCAGCAAGTTTTGGGACAACTCCTACGAGCAGTACTTC. Protein product: CASKFWDNSYEQYF.

The chain has TRBV7-3 and TRBJ2-4; either TRBD1 or TRBD2 may fit D (5 bases each). V was shortened by 4 bases and J by 0 bases, with 7 bases between the two germline ends. The CDR3 totals 14 residues. Germline V gene data show CDR1 as SGHTA and CDR2 as FQGTGA. The CDR3 nucleotides read TGTGCCAGCAGCTCGGGACCAGCCAAAAACATTCAGTACTTC. Its protein product is CASSSGPAKNIQYF. Looking up the rest from reference TRBV7-3 and TRBJ2-4 gives the full variable domain: GAGVSQTPSNKVTEKGKYVELRCDPISGHTALYWYRQSLGQGPEFLIYFQGTGAADDSGLPNDRFFAVRPEGSVSTLKIQRTERGDSAVYLCASSSGPAKNIQYFGAGTRLSVL.

The genes are TRBV28 and TRBJ1-2; a possible D gene is TRBD1 (5 bases). CDR3 size: 13 residues. Germline V CDR1 and CDR2: MDHEN, SYDVKM. The ends were cut back, 10 bases at V and 0 bases at J, with 12 bases in the middle. The CDR3 nucleotides read TGTGCCACCGCGACAGCCACTAACTATGGCTACACCTTC. It is translated as CATATATNYGYTF.

The gene calls are TRBV2 and TRBJ1-1; D uncertain. The CDR3 is made up of 15 amino acids. Germline V CDR1 and CDR2: SNHLY, FYNNEI. Deletions cut 2 bases from V and 0 bases from J, with 10 bases between. The CDR3 DNA is TGTGCCAGCAGTGAAAGGAACAGTTTGAACACTGAAGCTTTCTTT. This codes for CASSERNSLNTEAFF.

The V and J genes are TRBV10-3 and TRBJ2-7, with D tentatively TRBD1 or TRBD2 (5 bases each). From germline, CDR1 is ENHRY and CDR2 SYGVKD. This CDR3 region has 13 residues. V dropped 8 bases and J dropped 3 bases, with 14 bases sitting between them. The CDR3 DNA is TGTGCCATCGGTGGGACGGGAAACTACGAGCAGTACTTC. This gives the protein CAIGGTGNYEQYF.

This clone is a singleton in its sample. The chain recombines TRBV28 with TRBJ2-7; D unresolved. Trimming left V 7 bases short and J 4 bases short, with 17 bases between. The CDR3 covers 14 residues. In germline, CDR1 is MDHEN, CDR2 SYDVKM. The CDR3 spells CASTQTYGLYEQYF. In nucleotides, the CDR3 is TGTGCCAGCACCCAGACCTACGGATTATACGAGCAGTACTTC. Full variable domain (missing parts from reference TRBV28 and TRBJ2-7): DVKVTQSSRYLVKRTGEKVFLECVQDMDHENMFWYRQDPGLGLRLIYFSYDVKMKEKGDIPEGYSVSREKKERFSLILESASTNQTSMYLCASTQTYGLYEQYFGPGTRLTVT.

The V gene is TRBV6-6, the J gene TRBJ2-2; 12 bases are shared with TRBD2. The CDR3 runs to 15 residues. J lost 6 bases, V lost 6 bases, and 5 bases had no gene match. The germline V gene encodes CDR1 MNHNY and CDR2 SVGAGI (reference sequence). CDR3 sequence reads: CASRELAGGPGELFF. CDR3 DNA sequence: TGTGCCAGCAGAGAACTAGCGGGAGGACCCGGGGAGCTGTTTTTT.

A few counts support this clone. DNA of the CDR3: TGTGCCAGCAGTTTAGCTGGTCGGGGCGGCAATCAGCCCCAGCATTTT. Translation: CASSLAGRGGNQPQHF. This sequence joins TRBV27 and TRBJ1-5; a possible D gene is TRBD1 (5 bases). There are 16 residues in the CDR3. Trimming took off 2 bases at V and 2 bases at J, with 13 bases between the two ends. From germline, CDR1 is MNHEY and CDR2 SMNVEV (reference sequence).